Presented here are 22 T cell receptor beta chains from one specimen sequenced in a study of T cell changes during pregnancy in multiple sclerosis. Here immunoSEQ multiplex PCR was the method, and the copy in TCRdb shows in-frame clones only, minus some. The sample consists of 79,000 or so clones, roughly 90% of them appearing once. This sample comprised peripheral blood, obtained in the first trimester of pregnancy. The receptors originated from a female donor in good health, enrolled as a control in a pregnancy study.

The chain carries TRBV5-5 and TRBJ1-2; D remains ambiguous. The CDR3 loop spans 13 amino acids. In germline, CDR1 is SGHKS, CDR2 YYEKEE (reference sequence). V shed 1 base and J shed 11 bases, with 15 bases lying between them. CDR3 sequence (DNA): TGTGCCAGCAGCTTGAAGGCCCTCGGACTTTACACCTTC. Translation gives CASSLKALGLYTF.

The chain has TRBV27 and TRBJ1-1; 7 bases are a match to TRBD1. This CDR3 comprises 13 residues. Germline CDR1 reads MNHEY; CDR2 reads SMNVEV (reference sequence). The ends lost 5 bases at V and 5 bases at J; junction bases unmatched: 5. CDR3 sequence reads: CASSPRTGTEAFF. The CDR3 DNA reads as TGTGCCAGCAGTCCCCGGACAGGTACTGAAGCTTTCTTT.

The rearrangement uses TRBV4-2 and TRBJ1-4; D gene unclear. V dropped 4 bases and J dropped 5 bases, with 17 bases sitting between them. The CDR3 has 16 amino acids. Germline CDR1 reads LGHNA; CDR2 reads YNFKEQ. CDR3 loop: CASSPGLDNRNEKLFF. CDR3 in DNA: TGTGCCAGCAGCCCCGGACTAGATAACAGAAATGAAAAACTGTTTTTT.

The chain employs TRBV4-1 and TRBJ1-3; no reliable D call. From germline, CDR1 is MGHRA and CDR2 YSYEKL. V dropped 0 bases and J dropped 8 bases, with 14 bases sitting between them. The CDR3 runs 15 residues. The CDR3 coding sequence is TGCGCCAGCAGCCAAGATCGTACCGCTGCGGACACCATATATTTT. This encodes CASSQDRTAADTIYF.

The chain employs TRBV7-9 and TRBJ2-3, with D uncertain. CDR3 length equals 15 residues. Trimming left V 2 bases short and J 1 base short, with 10 bases between. In germline, CDR1 is SEHNR, CDR2 FQNEAQ (reference sequence). For the CDR3, the DNA is TGTGCCAGCAGCTTAATGGCAGGCGGCACAGATACGCAGTATTTT. Its protein product is CASSLMAGGTDTQYF.

This chain connects TRBV19 to TRBJ2-2, with D perhaps TRBD1 (6 bases). The V and J ends lost 7 bases and 6 bases respectively, with 12 bases between them. CDR1 LNHDA and CDR2 SQIVND come from the germline V gene (reference sequence). The CDR3 spans 13 residues. The CDR3 is CASTTGIAGELFF. The CDR3 DNA sequence: TGTGCCAGTACCACAGGGATCGCCGGGGAGCTGTTTTTT.

The rearrangement uses TRBV5-8 and TRBJ1-1; D is perhaps TRBD1 (5 bases). The CDR3 has 13 amino acids. Trimming pared 2 bases from V and 11 bases from J, leaving 16 bases between. From germline, CDR1 is SGHTS and CDR2 YDEGEE. CDR3 coding DNA: TGTGCCAGCAGCTTAGGTTTCATCCCAGGGGCTTTCTTT. It is translated as CASSLGFIPGAFF.

The rearrangement uses TRBV6-5 and TRBJ2-2, with 9 bases matching TRBD2. The germline V gene encodes CDR1 MNHEY and CDR2 SVGAGI. The CDR3 totals 14 residues. V lost 10 bases and J lost 6; bases outside the gene matches: 9. The CDR3: CATHSGGPAGELFF. The CDR3 DNA reads as TGTGCCACCCATAGCGGGGGCCCGGCCGGGGAGCTGTTTTTT.

The chain has TRBV6-5 and TRBJ1-5; D is possibly TRBD1 (5 bases). Deletions cut 0 bases from V and 15 bases from J, with 15 bases between. This CDR3 has 13 residues. Germline CDR1 reads MNHEY; CDR2 reads SVGAGI. The CDR3 reads CASSYSGGLAPHF. The CDR3, as DNA: TGTGCCAGCAGTTACTCGGGGGGTTTGGCCCCGCATTTT.

The CDR3 loop reads CAFRQGNTEAFF. The CDR3 DNA is TGTGCCTTTCGACAGGGTAACACTGAAGCTTTCTTT. The rearrangement uses TRBV30 and TRBJ1-1, with TRBD1 matching 7 bases. Germline CDR1 GTSNPN, CDR2 SVGIG (reference sequence). The CDR3 contains 12 residues. Trimming cost V 7 bases and J 2 bases; bases outside gene matches: 4.

The J gene is TRBJ2-5, the V gene TRBV13; 8 nucleotides line up with TRBD2. Germline-derived CDR1 and CDR2 are PRHDT and FYEKMQ (reference sequence). The CDR3 length is 16 residues. V was clipped by 5 bases and J by 9 bases; unmatched bases: 17. CDR3 in amino acids: CASSASGAGGTGAQYF. The CDR3 bases are TGTGCCAGCAGCGCCTCAGGGGCGGGGGGCACTGGGGCCCAGTACTTC.

This chain joins TRBV9 and TRBJ2-1; D is possibly TRBD2 (6 bases). The germline V and J ends were trimmed by 2 bases and 6 bases, with 24 bases remaining between them. The CDR3 totals 18 residues. The germline CDR1 and CDR2 sequences are SGDLS and YYNGEE. The chain's CDR3 is CASSVTWDSIRTGNEQFF. CDR3 bases: TGTGCCAGCAGCGTTACTTGGGACTCTATTCGTACTGGCAATGAGCAGTTCTTC.

The chain is built from TRBV28 and TRBJ2-7; D remains unclear. CDR1 is MDHEN and CDR2 is SYDVKM in the germline V gene. The germline V and J ends were trimmed by 7 bases and 0 bases, with 13 bases remaining between them. The CDR3 has 14 residues. The CDR3 spells CASKRQASSYEQYF. The CDR3 bases are TGTGCCAGCAAAAGGCAGGCGAGCTCCTACGAGCAGTACTTC.

The chain is built from TRBV6-5 and TRBJ1-6; D may be TRBD1 (5 bases). V lost 5 bases to trimming and J lost 9 bases, with 14 bases between them. The CDR3 spans 14 residues. Looked up from germline, CDR1 is MNHEY and CDR2 is SVGAGI. CDR3 nucleotide sequence: TGTGCCAGCAGTCCCGAGACAGAAATTTCACCCCTCCACTTT. The encoded protein is CASSPETEISPLHF.

The rearrangement uses TRBV19 and TRBJ1-2; TRBD1 might be the D (5 bases). The CDR3 covers 12 residues. In germline, CDR1 is LNHDA, CDR2 SQIVND (reference sequence). V shed 5 bases and J shed 5 bases, with 9 bases lying between them. The CDR3 region is CASSAGPYGYTF. In DNA form, the CDR3 reads TGTGCCAGTAGTGCGGGACCTTATGGCTACACCTTC.

V and J are TRBV5-1 and TRBJ1-2, with 9 bases lining up with TRBD1. The CDR3 sequence is 14 residues long. With V trimmed by 2 bases and J by 4 bases, 3 bases remained unmatched. The germline V gene encodes CDR1 SGHRS and CDR2 YFSETQ. The CDR3 region is CASSLGQGLYGYTF. In DNA, the CDR3 is TGCGCCAGCAGCTTAGGACAGGGGCTCTATGGCTACACCTTC.

In regard to this clone: In the same sample, other DNA sequences code for this CDR3. This chain uses TRBV7-9 with TRBJ1-1; D is perhaps TRBD1 (5 bases). Trimming shortened V by 2 bases and J by 5 bases, and 9 bases separated the two germline ends. The CDR3 is made up of 13 amino acids. Per the germline V gene, CDR1 is SEHNR and CDR2 is FQNEAQ (reference sequence). The CDR3 spells CASSLSGGTEAFF. The CDR3 DNA is TGTGCCAGCAGCTTATCGGGGGGGACTGAAGCTTTCTTT.

This chain uses TRBV7-3 with TRBJ2-1; 11 bases are a match to TRBD2. Germline CDR1 SGHTA, CDR2 FQGTGA. Losses at the gene ends were 5 bases for V and 7 bases for J; bases not matched to a gene: 7. The CDR3 extends over 15 amino acids. The CDR3 DNA reads as TGTGCCAGCAGCCCGACTAGCGGGGAGAGGAATGAGCAGTTCTTC. Translation gives CASSPTSGERNEQFF.

CDR3 residues: CASSSFLGAANQPQHF. The CDR3 DNA reads TGTGCCAGCAGTTCCTTTTTGGGGGCCGCCAATCAGCCCCAGCATTTT. V usage is TRBV27 and J usage is TRBJ1-5; tentative D call: TRBD1 (6 bases). V dropped 4 bases and J dropped 3 bases, with 16 bases sitting between them. The CDR3 spans 16 residues. From germline, CDR1 is MNHEY and CDR2 SMNVEV (reference sequence).

The genes are TRBV7-9 and TRBJ2-1, with D perhaps TRBD1 (5 bases). Germline V gives CDR1 SEHNR, CDR2 FQNEAQ (reference sequence). V was clipped by 5 bases and J by 6 bases, with 17 bases between them. This CDR3 is built from 15 residues. Here the CDR3 DNA reads TGTGCCAGCAGCAAACAGGCTTTAGGTCTCAATGAGCAGTTCTTC. Translating it yields CASSKQALGLNEQFF. Together with reference TRBV7-9 and TRBJ2-1, the CDR3 gives the full variable domain: DTGVSQNPRHKITKRGQNVTFRCDPISEHNRLYWYRQTLGQGPEFLTYFQNEAQLEKSRLLSDRFSAERPKGSFSTLEIQRTEQGDSAMYLCASSKQALGLNEQFFGPGTRLTVL.

In regard to this clone: The sample has other DNA sequences that encode this CDR3 too. V and J are TRBV27 and TRBJ2-7; possible D gene TRBD1, 6 bases. The V end was cut by 0 bases, the J end by 4 bases, with 10 bases between. CDR1 and CDR2 from the germline V gene are MNHEY and SMNVEV (reference sequence). The CDR3 is 14 residues long. The CDR3 sequence is CASSLSGTNYEQYF. The CDR3 region has the DNA TGTGCCAGCAGTTTATCCGGGACAAATTACGAGCAGTACTTC.

The rearrangement links TRBV5-1 to TRBJ2-2, with 12 bases fitting TRBD1. V gave up 4 bases and J gave up 3 bases; unmatched junction bases: 13. CDR1 is SGHRS and CDR2 is YFSETQ in the germline V gene. The CDR3 runs 19 residues. CDR3 protein: CASSPKAGTGGSYTGELFF. CDR3 in DNA: TGCGCCAGCAGCCCCAAGGCCGGGACAGGGGGCTCGTACACCGGGGAGCTGTTTTTT. Based on the CDR3 plus reference TRBV5-1 and TRBJ2-2, the full variable domain is KAGVTQTPRYLIKTRGQQVTLSCSPISGHRSVSWYQQTPGQGLQFLFEYFSETQRNKGNFPGRFSGRQFSNSRSEMNVSTLELGDSALYLCASSPKAGTGGSYTGELFFGEGSRLTVL.